One TCR beta chain is described in this entry. These data come from a study of T cell repertoires in cytomegalovirus infection. Study in general: Carrying CMV and the relevant HLA type showed in public TCR beta signatures.

The CDR3 covers 16 residues. The V end lost 0 bases, the J end lost 0 bases, and 6 bases lay between the germline ends. A single record per CDR3 protein comes from TCRdb applying MiXCR to the reads. The repertoire holds around 210,000 distinct CDR3 sequences, with approximately 7% as singletons. Sequenced: PBMCs. This chain links TRBV23-1 with TRBJ1-6; D unresolved. TRBV23-1 is an open reading frame whose function is uncertain. The receptor was derived from a human donor in good health (CMV status not recorded). Some clones in this sample may be carry-over from other donors' samples. The CDR3 nucleotides are TGCGCCAGCAGTCAATCAGAGAGCTCCTATAATTCACCCCTCCACTTT. Protein sequence: CASSQSESSYNSPLHF.